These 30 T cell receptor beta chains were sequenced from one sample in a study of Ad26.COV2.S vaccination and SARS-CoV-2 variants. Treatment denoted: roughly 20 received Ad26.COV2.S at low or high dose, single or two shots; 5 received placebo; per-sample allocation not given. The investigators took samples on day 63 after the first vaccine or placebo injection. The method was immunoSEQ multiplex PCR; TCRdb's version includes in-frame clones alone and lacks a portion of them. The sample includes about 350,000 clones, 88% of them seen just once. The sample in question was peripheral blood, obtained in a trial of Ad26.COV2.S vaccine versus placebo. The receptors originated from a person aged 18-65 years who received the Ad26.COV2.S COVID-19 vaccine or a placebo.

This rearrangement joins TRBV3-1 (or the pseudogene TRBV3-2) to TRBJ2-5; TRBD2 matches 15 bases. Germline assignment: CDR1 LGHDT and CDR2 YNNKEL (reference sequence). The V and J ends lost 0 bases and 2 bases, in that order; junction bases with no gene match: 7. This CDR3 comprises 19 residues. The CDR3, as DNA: TGTGCCAGCAGCCAAGACAAAGGACTAGCGGGGGGGCGGCAAGAGACCCAGTACTTC. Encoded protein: CASSQDKGLAGGRQETQYF.

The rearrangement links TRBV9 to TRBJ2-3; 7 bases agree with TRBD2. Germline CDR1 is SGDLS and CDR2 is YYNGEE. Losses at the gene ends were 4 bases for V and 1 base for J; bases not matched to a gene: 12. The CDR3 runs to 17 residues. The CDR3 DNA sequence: TGTGCCAGCAGCTCAGCGGGGTGGGGGACCCGCACAGATACGCAGTATTTT. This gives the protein CASSSAGWGTRTDTQYF. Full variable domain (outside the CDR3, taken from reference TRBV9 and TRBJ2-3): DSGVTQTPKHLITATGQRVTLRCSPRSGDLSVYWYQQSLDQGLQFLIQYYNGEERAKGNILERFSAQQFPDLHSELNLSSLELGDSALYFCASSSAGWGTRTDTQYFGPGTRLTVL.

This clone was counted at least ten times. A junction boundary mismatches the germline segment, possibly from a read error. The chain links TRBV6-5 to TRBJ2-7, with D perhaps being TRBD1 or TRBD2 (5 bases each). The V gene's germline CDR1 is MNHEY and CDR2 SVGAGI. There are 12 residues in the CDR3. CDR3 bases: TGTGCCAGCAGTTACGGTGGGGGAAGGGAAAACTTC. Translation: CASSYGGGRENF.

CDR3: CASSFVGSSYEQYF. For the CDR3, the DNA is TGTGCCAGCAGCTTCGTCGGATCCTCCTACGAGCAGTACTTC. The rearrangement links TRBV7-2 to TRBJ2-7; no firm D call. V shed 3 bases and J shed 0 bases, with 9 bases lying between them. The CDR3 is 14 residues long. Germline V gives CDR1 SGHTA, CDR2 FQGNSA. Full variable domain (missing parts from reference TRBV7-2 and TRBJ2-7): GAGVSQSPSNKVTEKGKDVELRCDPISGHTALYWYRQSLGQGLEFLIYFQGNSAPDKSGLPSDRFSAERTGGSVSTLTIQRTQQEDSAVYLCASSFVGSSYEQYFGPGTRLTVT.

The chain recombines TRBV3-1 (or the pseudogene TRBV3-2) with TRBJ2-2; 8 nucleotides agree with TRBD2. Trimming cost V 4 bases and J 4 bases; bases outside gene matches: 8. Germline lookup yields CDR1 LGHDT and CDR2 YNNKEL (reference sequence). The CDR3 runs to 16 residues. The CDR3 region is CASSPSSGRTTGELFF. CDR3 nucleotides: TGTGCCAGCAGCCCCTCCAGCGGGAGAACCACCGGGGAGCTGTTTTTT.

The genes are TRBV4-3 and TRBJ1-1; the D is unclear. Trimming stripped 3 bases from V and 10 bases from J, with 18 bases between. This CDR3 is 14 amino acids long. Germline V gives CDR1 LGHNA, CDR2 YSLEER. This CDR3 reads CASSQNAVPLGAFF. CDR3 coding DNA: TGCGCCAGCAGCCAGAATGCGGTTCCCCTTGGAGCTTTCTTT.

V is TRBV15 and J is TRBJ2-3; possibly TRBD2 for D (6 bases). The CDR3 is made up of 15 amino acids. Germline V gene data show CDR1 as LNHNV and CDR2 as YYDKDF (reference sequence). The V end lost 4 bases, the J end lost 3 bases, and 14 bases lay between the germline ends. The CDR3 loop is CATSIGLATTDTQYF. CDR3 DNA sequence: TGTGCCACCAGCATTGGCCTAGCGACGACAGATACGCAGTATTTT.

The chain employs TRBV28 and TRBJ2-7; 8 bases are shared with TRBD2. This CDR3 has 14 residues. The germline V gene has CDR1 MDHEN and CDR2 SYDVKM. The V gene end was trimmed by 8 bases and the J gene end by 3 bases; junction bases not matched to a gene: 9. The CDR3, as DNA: TGTGCCAGCCGTCCGGGGGGGGCTCTCTACGAGCAGTACTTC. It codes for CASRPGGALYEQYF.

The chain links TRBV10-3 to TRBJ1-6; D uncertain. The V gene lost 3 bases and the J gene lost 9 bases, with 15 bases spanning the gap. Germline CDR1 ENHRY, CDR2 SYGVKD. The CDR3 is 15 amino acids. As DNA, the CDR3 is TGTGCCATCAGTGAAGTTGGGAGGGTTGGTTCACCCCTCCACTTT. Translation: CAISEVGRVGSPLHF.

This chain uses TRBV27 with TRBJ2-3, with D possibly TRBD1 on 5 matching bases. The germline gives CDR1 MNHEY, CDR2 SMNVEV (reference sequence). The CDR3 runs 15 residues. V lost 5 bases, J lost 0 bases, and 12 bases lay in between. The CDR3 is CASSPLQESTDTQYF. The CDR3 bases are TGTGCCAGCAGTCCGCTACAGGAAAGCACAGATACGCAGTATTTT.

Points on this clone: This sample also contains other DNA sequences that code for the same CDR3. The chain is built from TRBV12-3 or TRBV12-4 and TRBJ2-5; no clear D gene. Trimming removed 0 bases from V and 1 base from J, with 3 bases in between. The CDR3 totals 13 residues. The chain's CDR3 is CASSLASQETQYF. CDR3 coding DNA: TGTGCCAGCAGTTTAGCCAGCCAAGAGACCCAGTACTTC.

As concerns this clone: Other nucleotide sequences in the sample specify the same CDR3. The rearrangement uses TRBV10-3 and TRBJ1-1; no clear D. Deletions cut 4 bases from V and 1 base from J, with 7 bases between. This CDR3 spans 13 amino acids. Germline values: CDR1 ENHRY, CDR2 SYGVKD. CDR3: CAISGTGNTEAFF. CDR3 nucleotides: TGTGCCATCAGTGGGACCGGGAACACTGAAGCTTTCTTT.

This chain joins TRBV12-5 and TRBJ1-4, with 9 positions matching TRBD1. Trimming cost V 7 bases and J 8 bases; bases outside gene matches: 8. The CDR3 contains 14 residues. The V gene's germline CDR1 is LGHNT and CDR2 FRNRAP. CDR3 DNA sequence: TGTGCTAGTGCCTTGGACAGGGGTGGAGAAAAACTGTTTTTT. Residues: CASALDRGGEKLFF.

The CDR3 nucleotides read TGTGCCTGGAGTCAGGAGAGGCATGGCTACACCTTC. This codes for CAWSQERHGYTF. This chain connects TRBV30 to TRBJ1-2; D ambiguous. Germline V gene data show CDR1 as GTSNPN and CDR2 as SVGIG (reference sequence). The CDR3 has 12 amino acids. V lost 2 bases and J 6 bases, leaving 10 bases between the germline ends.

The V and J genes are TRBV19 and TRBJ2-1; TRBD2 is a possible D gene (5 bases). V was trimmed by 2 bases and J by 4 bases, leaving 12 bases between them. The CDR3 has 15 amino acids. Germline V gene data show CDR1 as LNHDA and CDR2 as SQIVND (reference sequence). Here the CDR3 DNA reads TGTGCCAGTAGTATATCGAGCGGCGAGTACAATGAGCAGTTCTTC. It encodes CASSISSGEYNEQFF.

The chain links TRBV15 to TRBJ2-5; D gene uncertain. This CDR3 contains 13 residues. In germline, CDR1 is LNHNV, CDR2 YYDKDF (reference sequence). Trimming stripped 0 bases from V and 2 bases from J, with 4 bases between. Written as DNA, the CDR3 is TGTGCCACCAGCAGAGAAGTACAAGAGACCCAGTACTTC. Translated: CATSREVQETQYF.

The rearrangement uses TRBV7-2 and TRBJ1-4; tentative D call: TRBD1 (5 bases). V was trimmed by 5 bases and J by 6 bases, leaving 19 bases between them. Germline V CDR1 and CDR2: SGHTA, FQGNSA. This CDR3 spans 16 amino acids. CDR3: CASSQNFRGGDEKLFF. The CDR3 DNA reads TGTGCCAGCAGCCAAAACTTCCGCGGGGGGGATGAAAAACTGTTTTTT.

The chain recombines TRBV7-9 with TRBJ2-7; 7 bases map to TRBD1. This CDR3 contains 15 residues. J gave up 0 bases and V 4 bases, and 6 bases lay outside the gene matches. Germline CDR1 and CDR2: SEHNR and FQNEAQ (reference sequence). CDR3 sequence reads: CASSSDRDSSYEQYF. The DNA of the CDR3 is TGTGCCAGCAGCTCAGACCGGGACAGCTCCTACGAGCAGTACTTC.

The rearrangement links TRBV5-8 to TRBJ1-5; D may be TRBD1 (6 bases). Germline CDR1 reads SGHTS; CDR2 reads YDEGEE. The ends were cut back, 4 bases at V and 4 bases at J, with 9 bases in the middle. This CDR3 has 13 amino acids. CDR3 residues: CASSRGMNQPQHF. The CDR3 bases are TGTGCCAGCAGCAGGGGGATGAATCAGCCCCAGCATTTT.

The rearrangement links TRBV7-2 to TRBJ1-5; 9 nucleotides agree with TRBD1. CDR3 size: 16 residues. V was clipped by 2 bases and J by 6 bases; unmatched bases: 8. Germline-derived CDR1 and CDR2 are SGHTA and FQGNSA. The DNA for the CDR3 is TGTGCCAGCAGCTTAATGTCTGGACAGGGGCGTCAGCCCCAGCATTTT. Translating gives CASSLMSGQGRQPQHF.

CDR3 DNA sequence: TGTGCCAGCAGCCCATGGACTAGCGGGTTGGGGGAGACCCAGTACTTC. The encoded protein is CASSPWTSGLGETQYF. The J gene is TRBJ2-5, the V gene TRBV7-3, with 11 bases identical to TRBD2. CDR1 is SGHTA and CDR2 is FQGTGA in the germline V gene. The CDR3 sequence is 16 residues long. V was pared by 5 bases and J by 5 bases, with 10 bases of the junction left unmatched.

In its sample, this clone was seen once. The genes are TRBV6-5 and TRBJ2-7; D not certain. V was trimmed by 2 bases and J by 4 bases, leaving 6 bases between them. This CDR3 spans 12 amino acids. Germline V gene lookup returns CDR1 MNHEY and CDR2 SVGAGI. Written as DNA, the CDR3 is TGTGCCAGCAGTTACGACGGGTACGAGCAGTACTTC. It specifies CASSYDGYEQYF.

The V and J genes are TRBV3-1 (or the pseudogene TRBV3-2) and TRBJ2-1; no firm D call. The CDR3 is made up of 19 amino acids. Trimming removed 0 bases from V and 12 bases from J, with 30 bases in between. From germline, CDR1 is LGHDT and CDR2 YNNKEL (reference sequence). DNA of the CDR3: TGTGCCAGCAGCCAAGACGTGGGCCCCCCTCGACTGCGACCAATGAGGCAGTTCTTC. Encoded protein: CASSQDVGPPRLRPMRQFF.

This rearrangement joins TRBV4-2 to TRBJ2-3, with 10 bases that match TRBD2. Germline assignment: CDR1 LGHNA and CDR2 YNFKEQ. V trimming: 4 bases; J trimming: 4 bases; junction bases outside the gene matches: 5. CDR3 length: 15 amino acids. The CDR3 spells CASSRGLAGADTQYF. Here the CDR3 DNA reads TGTGCCAGCAGCCGGGGGCTAGCGGGAGCAGATACGCAGTATTTT.

This CDR3 reads CATSSWTGWRETQYF. CDR3 nucleotide sequence: TGTGCCACCAGCTCCTGGACAGGTTGGCGGGAGACCCAGTACTTC. The rearrangement joins TRBV15 to TRBJ2-5; 7 bases agree with TRBD1. The CDR3 totals 15 residues. Per the germline V gene, CDR1 is LNHNV and CDR2 is YYDKDF (reference sequence). V shed 5 bases and J 5 bases; nucleotides not matched to a gene: 11.

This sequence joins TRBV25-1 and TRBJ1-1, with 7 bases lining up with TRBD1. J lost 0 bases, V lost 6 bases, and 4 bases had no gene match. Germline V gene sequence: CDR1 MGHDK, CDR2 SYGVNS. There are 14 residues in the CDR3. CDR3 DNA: TGTGCCAGCAGGCAGACAGGGATGAACACTGAAGCTTTCTTT. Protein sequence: CASRQTGMNTEAFF.

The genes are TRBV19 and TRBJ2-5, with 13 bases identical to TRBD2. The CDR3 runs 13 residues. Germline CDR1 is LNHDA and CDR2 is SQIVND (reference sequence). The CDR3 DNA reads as TGTGCTAGCGGGACTAGCGGGGAAGAGACCCAGTACTTC. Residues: CASGTSGEETQYF.

CDR3 sequence reads: CASSQDRTGRDTGELFF. CDR3 DNA sequence: TGTGCCAGCAGCCAAGACCGGACAGGGAGGGACACCGGGGAGCTGTTTTTT. The J gene is TRBJ2-2, the V gene TRBV14; tentative D call: TRBD1 (8 bases). The CDR3 runs to 17 residues. Trimming took 0 bases from V and 3 from J, leaving 14 bases between them. Germline CDR1 reads SGHDN; CDR2 reads FVKESK.

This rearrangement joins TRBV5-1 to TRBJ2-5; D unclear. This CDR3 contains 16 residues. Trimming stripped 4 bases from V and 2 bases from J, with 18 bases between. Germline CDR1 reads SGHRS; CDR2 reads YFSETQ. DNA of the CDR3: TGCGCCAGCAGCCCGGTGCCGAACATTCGACAAGAGACCCAGTACTTC. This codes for CASSPVPNIRQETQYF.

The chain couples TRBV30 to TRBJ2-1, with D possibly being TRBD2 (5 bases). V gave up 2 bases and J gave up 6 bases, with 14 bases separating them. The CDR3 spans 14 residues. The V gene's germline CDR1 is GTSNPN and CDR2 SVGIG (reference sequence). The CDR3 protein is CAWSMGRGSNEQFF. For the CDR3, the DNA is TGTGCCTGGAGTATGGGGAGAGGGAGCAATGAGCAGTTCTTC.